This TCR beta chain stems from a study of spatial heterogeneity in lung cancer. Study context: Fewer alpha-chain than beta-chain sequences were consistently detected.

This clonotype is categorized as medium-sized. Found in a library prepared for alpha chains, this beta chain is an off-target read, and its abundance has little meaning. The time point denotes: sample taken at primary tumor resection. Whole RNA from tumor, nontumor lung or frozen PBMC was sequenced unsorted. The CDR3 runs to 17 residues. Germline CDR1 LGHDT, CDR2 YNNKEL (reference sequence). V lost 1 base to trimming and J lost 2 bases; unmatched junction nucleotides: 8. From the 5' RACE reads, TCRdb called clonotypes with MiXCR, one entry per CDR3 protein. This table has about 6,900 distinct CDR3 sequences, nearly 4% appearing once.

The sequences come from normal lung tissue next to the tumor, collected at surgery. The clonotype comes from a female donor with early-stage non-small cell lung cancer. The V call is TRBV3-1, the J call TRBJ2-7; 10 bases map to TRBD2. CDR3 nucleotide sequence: TGTGCCAGCAGCCAAGGGTTGGTAGCGGGGGGTACCTACGAGCAGTACTTC. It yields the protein CASSQGLVAGGTYEQYF.